This is a list of T cell receptor beta chains from one sample in a study of T cell responses to AZD1222 COVID-19 vaccine. Assay used: immunoSEQ multiplex PCR; TCRdb lists only in-frame clones, some missing. Of some 80,000 clones in the sample, roughly nine tenths were seen once. The sample consisted of peripheral blood, taken 28 days after the second AZD1222 dose. The receptor source for this set is an adult who received the AZD1222 COVID-19 vaccine. Both conserved end residues are part of each CDR3. Each record gives: CDR3 length, J gene, V gene, clone size, D gene, CDR3 DNA, CDR3 protein. D genes are given only for firm matches. Where a row states a size, it is once, few, many or the class of an expanded clone; other rows omit it.

13 TRBJ2-7 TRBV7-2 . . TGTGCCAGCAGCTCCGACGGTTCCTACGAGCAGTACTTC CASSSDGSYEQYF
19 TRBJ2-2 TRBV3-1/TRBV3-2 . TRBD2 TGTGCCAGCAGCCAAGGCTATTGGGCTAGCGGGGGGTACACCGGGGAGCTGTTTTTT CASSQGYWASGGYTGELFF
14 TRBJ2-1 TRBV7-8 . . TGTGCCAGCAGCTTAGGAGGGGGAAACAATGAGCAGTTCTTC CASSLGGGNNEQFF
13 TRBJ2-5 TRBV4-2 . TRBD2 TGTGCCAGCGCGGGGGGCAGCGAAGAGACCCAGTACTTC CASAGGSEETQYF
13 TRBJ1-2 TRBV7-9 . TRBD1 TGTGCCAGCACTACAGGGGGCGGCTATGGCTACACCTTC CASTTGGGYGYTF
13 TRBJ2-1 TRBV12-3/TRBV12-4 . . TGTGCCAGCAGTCCGGAAGGGGACAATGAGCAGTTCTTC CASSPEGDNEQFF
15 TRBJ1-5 TRBV4-1 . . TGCGCCAGCAGCCAAGAGGGGGGAGCGGGTCAGCCCCAGCATTTT CASSQEGGAGQPQHF
19 TRBJ1-3 TRBV10-1 . . TGCGCCAGCAGAGCAGTAGGGTCCACCAATTCAACCTTTGGAAACACCATATATTTT CASRAVGSTNSTFGNTIYF
20 TRBJ2-1 TRBV19 few . TGTGCCAGTAGTAACAACCGGCCCGCATCGACCCGGAGCTCCTACAATGAGCAGTTCTTC CASSNNRPASTRSSYNEQFF
11 TRBJ2-7 TRBV10-3 once . TGTGCCATCAGTGAGGGGTCCGAGCAGTACTTC CAISEGSEQYF
14 TRBJ2-7 TRBV3-1/TRBV3-2 . . TGTGCCAGCAGCCAAGATAATACTAATGGCGCGCAGTACTTC CASSQDNTNGAQYF
15 TRBJ2-3 TRBV9 . . TGTGCCAGCAGCGATCGGGACACCCGCACAGATACGCAGTATTTT CASSDRDTRTDTQYF
16 TRBJ1-5 TRBV5-8 . . TGTGCCAGCAGCTCTGGTCCGGGGGCTAGGAATCAGCCCCAGCATTTT CASSSGPGARNQPQHF
15 TRBJ1-2 TRBV18 . . TGTGCCAGCTCATCGGACATAGGACAAGTCTATGGCTACACCTTC CASSSDIGQVYGYTF
13 TRBJ2-7 TRBV30 . TRBD1 TGTGCCTCGGACAGGGAAAGCTCCTACGAGCAGTACTTC CASDRESSYEQYF
15 TRBJ1-5 TRBV6-5 once . TGTGCCAGCATCTCGACCTACCTGGGCAATCAGCCCCAGCATTTT CASISTYLGNQPQHF
16 TRBJ2-5 TRBV7-2 few TRBD2 TGTGCCAGCAGAAGAGAAGGACTAGCGGGAGCGGAGACCCAGTACTTC CASRREGLAGAETQYF
16 TRBJ2-3 TRBV6-6 . . TGTGCCAGCAGCCTTGTAGTAGCGGAGACCACAGATACGCAGTATTTT CASSLVVAETTDTQYF
15 TRBJ1-6 TRBV6-2/TRBV6-3 . . TGTGCCAGCAGTATAGGACAGAGACGAAATTCACCCCTCCACTTT CASSIGQRRNSPLHF
16 TRBJ1-2 TRBV11-3 few . TGTGCCAGCAGCTCTATCTTTGCGAGGGATAACTATGGCTACACCTTC CASSSIFARDNYGYTF
14 TRBJ2-5 TRBV6-2/TRBV6-3 . . TGTGCCAGCAGCCAGGACCCCAATCGGGAGACCCAGTACTTC CASSQDPNRETQYF
18 TRBJ2-3 TRBV2 . TRBD1 TGTGCCAGCAGTGCTGCTTTAGGACAGGGGATTTCAGCGGATACGCAGTATTTT CASSAALGQGISADTQYF
14 TRBJ2-3 TRBV5-1 . . TGCGCCAGCAGCGTCGAGCCTGGGGCAGATACGCAGTATTTT CASSVEPGADTQYF
17 TRBJ2-2 TRBV11-3 . . TGTGCCAGCAGCTTAGCTAGAGGCTCTGTGAACACCGGGGAGCTGTTTTTT CASSLARGSVNTGELFF
15 TRBJ1-3 TRBV28 . . TGTGCCAGCAGTTCTAATCGGGAATCTGGAAACACCATATATTTT CASSSNRESGNTIYF
15 TRBJ2-2 TRBV5-1 few . TGCGCCAGCATGGTTGACGACTACTCCACCGGGGAGCTGTTTTTT CASMVDDYSTGELFF
13 TRBJ2-2 TRBV30 . . TGTGCCTGGAGTGGCAGGGCCACCGGGGAGCTGTTTTTT CAWSGRATGELFF
14 TRBJ1-1 TRBV6-1 . . TGTGCCAGCAGTGAAGTTCTGGCGAACACTGAAGCTTTCTTT CASSEVLANTEAFF
15 TRBJ2-3 TRBV5-6 . . TGTGCCAGCAGCTCAACGGGGCGGGGCACAGATACGCAGTATTTT CASSSTGRGTDTQYF
15 TRBJ2-3 TRBV6-2/TRBV6-3 . TRBD2 TGTGCCAGCAGTAAACTAGCGGCTAGCACAGATACGCAGTATTTT CASSKLAASTDTQYF
13 TRBJ1-5 TRBV21-1 . . TGTGCCAGCAGCAAAGAGGAGGATCAGCCCCAGCATTTT CASSKEEDQPQHF
12 TRBJ1-1 TRBV7-3 . . TGTGCCAGCAGTCAGGTTGGCACTGAAGCTTTCTTT CASSQVGTEAFF
13 TRBJ2-3 TRBV7-2 . . TGTGCCAGCAGCCTACTGCAAGCAGATACGCAGTATTTT CASSLLQADTQYF
16 TRBJ2-1 TRBV11-3 . . TGTGCCAGCAGCTTAGAACGGGCCCTTTCAAACAATGAGCAGTTCTTC CASSLERALSNNEQFF
11 TRBJ2-7 TRBV12-3/TRBV12-4 . . TGTGCCAGCAGTTTAAAGAGCGAGCAGTACTTC CASSLKSEQYF
13 TRBJ1-1 TRBV12-3/TRBV12-4 . . TGTGCCAGCAGTTTCGACGACGACACTGAAGCTTTCTTT CASSFDDDTEAFF
15 TRBJ1-4 TRBV5-5 . TRBD1 TGTGCCAGCAGCATCCCGGGGACAGTTGGGGAAAAACTGTTTTTT CASSIPGTVGEKLFF
15 TRBJ1-5 TRBV4-1 once . TGCGCCAGCAGCCAACAACCTCAGGGAGGTCAGCCCCAGCATTTT CASSQQPQGGQPQHF
13 TRBJ2-2 TRBV2 once . TGTGCCAGCAGTCAGCAGATCACCGGGGAGCTGTTTTTT CASSQQITGELFF
17 TRBJ1-5 TRBV28 . TRBD1 TGTGCCAGCAGTGGAGTGACAGGGGGCCCCCGCGACCAGCCCCAGCATTTT CASSGVTGGPRDQPQHF
11 TRBJ1-5 TRBV20-1 . . TGCAGTGCCCGGGACACAGAGCCCCAGCATTTT CSARDTEPQHF
14 TRBJ1-2 TRBV7-2 . . TGTGCCAGCAGCTTAGCAGTCCAGGGAGGTGGCTACACCTTC CASSLAVQGGGYTF
14 TRBJ1-5 TRBV19 . . TGTGCCAGTAGTCCGGGGGGGTTGGATCAGCCCCAGCATTTT CASSPGGLDQPQHF
15 TRBJ2-1 TRBV24-1 once TRBD1 TGTGCCACCAGTGACCCGGGACAGGGGAACGGAGGGCAGTTCTTC CATSDPGQGNGGQFF
13 TRBJ1-2 TRBV5-1 . . TGCGCCAGCAGCCTGGACGGAGGCTATGGCTACACCTTC CASSLDGGYGYTF
8 TRBJ2-1 TRBV27 . . TGTGCGGAAAATGAGCAGTTCTTC CAENEQFF
12 TRBJ1-1 TRBV7-9 . . TGTGCCAGCAGCCCTCCGGGCCTCGGGGCTTTCTTT CASSPPGLGAFF
15 TRBJ2-7 TRBV2 once . TGTGCCAGCATGGAGGGCGGGGAGGCGAACTACGAGCAGTACTTC CASMEGGEANYEQYF